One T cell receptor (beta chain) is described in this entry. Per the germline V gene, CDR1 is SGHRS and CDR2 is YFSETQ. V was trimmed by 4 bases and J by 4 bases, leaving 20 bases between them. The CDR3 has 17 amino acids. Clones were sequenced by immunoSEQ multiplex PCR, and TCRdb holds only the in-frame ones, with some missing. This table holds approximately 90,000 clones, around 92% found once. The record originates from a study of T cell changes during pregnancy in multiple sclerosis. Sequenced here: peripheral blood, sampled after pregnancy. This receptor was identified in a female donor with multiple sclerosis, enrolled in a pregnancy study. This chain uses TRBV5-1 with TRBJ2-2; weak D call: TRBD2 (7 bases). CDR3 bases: TGCGCCAGCAGCCAAATTGGGGGGGCAAGTGGCACCGGGGAGCTGTTTTTT. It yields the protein CASSQIGGASGTGELFF.